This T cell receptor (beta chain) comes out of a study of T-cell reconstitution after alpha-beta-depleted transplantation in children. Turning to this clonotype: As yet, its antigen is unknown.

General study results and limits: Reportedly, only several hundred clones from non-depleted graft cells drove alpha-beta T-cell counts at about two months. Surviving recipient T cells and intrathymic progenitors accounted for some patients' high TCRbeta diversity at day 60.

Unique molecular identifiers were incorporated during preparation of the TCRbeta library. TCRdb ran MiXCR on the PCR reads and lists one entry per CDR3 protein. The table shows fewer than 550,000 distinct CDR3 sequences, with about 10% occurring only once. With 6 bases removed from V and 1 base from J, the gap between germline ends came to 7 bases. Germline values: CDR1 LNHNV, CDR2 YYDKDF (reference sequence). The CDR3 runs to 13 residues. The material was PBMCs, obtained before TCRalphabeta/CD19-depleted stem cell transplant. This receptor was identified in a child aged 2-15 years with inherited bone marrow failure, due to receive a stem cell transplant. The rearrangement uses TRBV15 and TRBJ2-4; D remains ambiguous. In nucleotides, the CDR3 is TGTGCCACCAGTTCGTTGGCCAAAAACATTCAGTACTTC. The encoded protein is CATSSLAKNIQYF.